The 7 T cell receptor beta chains below were found in one sample sequenced in a study of long-term antiretroviral therapy in people with HIV. Version v3.0 of the immunoSEQ assay was performed at survey level. The protocol was immunoSEQ multiplex PCR, while the TCRdb copy is restricted to in-frame clones and leaves out a portion. The sample yields almost 35,000 clones, around 84% seen once. This specimen consisted of unsorted PBMCs, obtained just under 2.9 years before starting antiretroviral therapy. Every receptor here comes from a woman under 40 with HIV.

This chain joins TRBV6-5 and TRBJ2-7, with D perhaps matching TRBD2 (6 bases). Trimming took off 4 bases at V and 3 bases at J, with 13 bases between the two ends. Germline CDR1 MNHEY, CDR2 SVGAGI. The CDR3 runs to 14 residues. CDR3 sequence reads: CASSSGLNLYEQYV. CDR3 nucleotide sequence: TGTGCCAGCAGTTCCGGACTAAATCTCTACGAGCAGTACGTC.

The chain uses TRBV12-2 and TRBJ2-7. TRBV12-2 is marked as a pseudogene. The CDR3 runs 11 residues. The CDR3 here is CASRHGRKQYV. Here the CDR3 DNA reads TGTGCAAGTCGCCACGGACGGAAGCAGTACGTC.

The chain joins TRBV19 to TRBJ1-6; D gene uncertain. CDR1 and CDR2 (germline): LNHDA, SQIVND (reference sequence). This CDR3 is built from 18 residues. The V and J ends lost 4 bases and 0 bases respectively, with 16 bases between them. As DNA, the CDR3 is TGTGCCAGTAGTACCGCCCAGACTTCCAGCTCCTATAATTCACCCCTCCACTTT. Translation: CASSTAQTSSSYNSPLHF.

The chain joins TRBV10-2 to TRBJ1-2, with a tentative D call TRBD1 (6 bases). The CDR3 is made up of 14 amino acids. Trimming took 4 bases from V and 8 from J, leaving 17 bases between them. Germline V gene sequence: CDR1 WSHSY, CDR2 SAAADI. CDR3 bases: TGCGCCAGCAGTGCCGGGACACGGAAGGAGGGCTACACCTTC. It codes for CASSAGTRKEGYTF.

The CDR3: CASGIWTAGANVLTF. The CDR3 bases are TGTGCTAGTGGTATTTGGACAGCCGGGGCCAACGTCCTGACTTTC. The rearrangement joins TRBV12-5 to TRBJ2-6, with D possibly matching TRBD1 (6 bases). Germline V gene sequence: CDR1 LGHNT, CDR2 FRNRAP. The CDR3 runs to 15 residues. Trimming took 5 bases from V and 4 from J, leaving 12 bases between them.

The V call is TRBV5-1, the J call TRBJ2-2; 7 bases map to TRBD1. CDR1 and CDR2 from the germline V gene are SGHRS and YFSETQ. V trimming: 5 bases; J trimming: 6 bases; junction bases outside the gene matches: 10. The CDR3 is 15 amino acids. In nucleotides, the CDR3 is TGCGCCAGCAGTCTTGGAAATAGGGGGCCCGGGGAGCTGTTTTTT. Translated: CASSLGNRGPGELFF.

This clone has a single count. This sequence joins TRBV15 and TRBJ1-1; unclear D gene. Germline values: CDR1 LNHNV, CDR2 YYDKDF (reference sequence). There are 14 residues in the CDR3. The germline V and J ends were trimmed by 3 bases and 4 bases, with 12 bases remaining between them. CDR3 in DNA: TGTGCCACCAGCAGGGGCCGATTCCCCACTGAAGCTTTCTTT. Protein: CATSRGRFPTEAFF. The complete variable domain, with remaining parts taken from reference TRBV15 and TRBJ1-1, reads DAMVIQNPRYQVTQFGKPVTLSCSQTLNHNVMYWYQQKSSQAPKLLFHYYDKDFNNEADTPDNFQSRRPNTSFCFLDIRSPGLGDTAMYLCATSRGRFPTEAFFGQGTRLTVV.